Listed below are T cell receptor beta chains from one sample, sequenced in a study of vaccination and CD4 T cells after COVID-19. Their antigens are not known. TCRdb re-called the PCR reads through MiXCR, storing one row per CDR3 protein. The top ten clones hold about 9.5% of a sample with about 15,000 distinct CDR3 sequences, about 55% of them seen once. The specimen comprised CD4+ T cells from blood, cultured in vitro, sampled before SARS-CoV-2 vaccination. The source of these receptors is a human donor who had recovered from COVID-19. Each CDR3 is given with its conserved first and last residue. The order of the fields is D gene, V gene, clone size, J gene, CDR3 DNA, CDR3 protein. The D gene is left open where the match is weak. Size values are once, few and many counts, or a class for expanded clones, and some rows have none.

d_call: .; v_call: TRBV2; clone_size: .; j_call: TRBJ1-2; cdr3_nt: TGTGCCAGCAGTGTTGGCCTTTCGGGGGCCTTGTCCGATGGCTACACCTTC; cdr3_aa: CASSVGLSGALSDGYTF
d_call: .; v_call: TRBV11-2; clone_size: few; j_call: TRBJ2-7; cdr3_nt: TGTGCCAGCACCATGGACCGATGGGCAGGGAGGCGTCGGCTACCCCGCTACGAGCAGTACTTC; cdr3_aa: CASTMDRWAGRRRLPRYEQYF
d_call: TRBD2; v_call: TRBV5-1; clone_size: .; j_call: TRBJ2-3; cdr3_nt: TGCGCCAGCAGCAGGGGGACTAGCGGGAATCGAAACTCAGATACGCAGTATTTT; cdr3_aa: CASSRGTSGNRNSDTQYF
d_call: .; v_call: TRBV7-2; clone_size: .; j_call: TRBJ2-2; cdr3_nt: TGTGCCAGCAGCTTAGAGGGGATCACCGGGGAGCTGTTTTTT; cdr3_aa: CASSLEGITGELFF
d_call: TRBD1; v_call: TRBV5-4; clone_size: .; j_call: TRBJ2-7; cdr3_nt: TGTGCCAGCAGCTCCGACAGGGGTAGTTGGTACGAGCAGTACTTC; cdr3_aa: CASSSDRGSWYEQYF
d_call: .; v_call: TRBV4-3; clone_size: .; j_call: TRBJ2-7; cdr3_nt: TGCGCCAGCAGCCAAGAGAGGCTAGACAACGAGCAGTACTTC; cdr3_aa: CASSQERLDNEQYF
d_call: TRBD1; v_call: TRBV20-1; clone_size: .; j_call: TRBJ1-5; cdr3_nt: TGCAGTGCTCGTCCAGGACAGGGTTCACAGCCCCAGCATTTT; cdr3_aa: CSARPGQGSQPQHF
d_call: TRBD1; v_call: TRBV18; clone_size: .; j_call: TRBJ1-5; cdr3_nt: TGTGCCAGCTCACTCCGGGACAGTAATCAGCCCCAGCATTTT; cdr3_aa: CASSLRDSNQPQHF
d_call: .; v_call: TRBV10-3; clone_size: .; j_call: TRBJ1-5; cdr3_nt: TGTGCCATCAGTGACCCCGGGGGCACTCAGCCCCAGCATTTT; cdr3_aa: CAISDPGGTQPQHF
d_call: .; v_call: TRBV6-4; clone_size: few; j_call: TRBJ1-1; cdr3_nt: TGTGCCAGCAGTGTTGAGACAGGCAATAAAGCTTTCTTT; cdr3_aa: CASSVETGNKAFF
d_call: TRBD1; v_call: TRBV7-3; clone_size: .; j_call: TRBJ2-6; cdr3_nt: TGTGCCAGCAGCCCCCGGACAGGGGGCGCCTCTGGGGCCAACGTCCTGACTTTC; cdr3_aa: CASSPRTGGASGANVLTF
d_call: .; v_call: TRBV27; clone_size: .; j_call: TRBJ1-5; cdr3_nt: TGTGCCAGCAGTTCCATGGGGGGAGGCAATCAGCCCCAGCATTTT; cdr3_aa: CASSSMGGGNQPQHF
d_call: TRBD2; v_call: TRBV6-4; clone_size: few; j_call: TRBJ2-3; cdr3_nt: TGTGCCAGCAGTGGGGTAGCGGGAGGCACAGATACGCAGTATTTT; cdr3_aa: CASSGVAGGTDTQYF
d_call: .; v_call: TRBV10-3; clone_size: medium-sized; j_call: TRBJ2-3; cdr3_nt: TGTGCCATCACCGCCGGGCGTGGGGGCACAGATACGCAGTATTTT; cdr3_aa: CAITAGRGGTDTQYF
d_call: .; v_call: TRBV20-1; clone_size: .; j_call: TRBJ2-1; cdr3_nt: TGCAGACCCCAGCTTGGGGCCAATGAGCAGTTCTTC; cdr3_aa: CRPQLGANEQFF
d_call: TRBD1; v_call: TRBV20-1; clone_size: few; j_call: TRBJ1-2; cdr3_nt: TGCAGTGCTAGAGTTGGGGCCCGCGGACAGGGGAAGGAAGGCTACACCTTC; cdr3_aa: CSARVGARGQGKEGYTF
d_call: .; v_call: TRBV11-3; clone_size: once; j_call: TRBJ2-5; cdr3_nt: TGTGCCAGCAGCGACGGGAGCAGGGAGACCCAGTACTTC; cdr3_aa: CASSDGSRETQYF
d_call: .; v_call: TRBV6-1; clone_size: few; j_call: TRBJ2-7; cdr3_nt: TGTGCCAGCAGTGAAGGTCCAAGCGCATCCTACGAGCAGTACTTC; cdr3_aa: CASSEGPSASYEQYF
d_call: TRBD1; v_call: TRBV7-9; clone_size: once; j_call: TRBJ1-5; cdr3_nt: TGTGCCAGCAGCCCGACAGGGAACAATCAGCCCCAGCATTTT; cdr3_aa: CASSPTGNNQPQHF
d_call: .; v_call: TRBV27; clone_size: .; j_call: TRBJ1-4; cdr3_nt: TGTGCCAGCAGTTCTTATTCGTATGAAAAACTGTTTTTT; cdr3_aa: CASSSYSYEKLFF
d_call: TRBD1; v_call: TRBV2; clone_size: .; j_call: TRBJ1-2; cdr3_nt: TGTGCCAGCAGTGATCTGGCAGGGGGCCGATATGGCTACACCTTC; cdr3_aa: CASSDLAGGRYGYTF
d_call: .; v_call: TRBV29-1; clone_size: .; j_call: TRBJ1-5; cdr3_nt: TGCAGCGTTGACCAAGGGCTGGGTCAGCCCCAGCATTTT; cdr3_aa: CSVDQGLGQPQHF
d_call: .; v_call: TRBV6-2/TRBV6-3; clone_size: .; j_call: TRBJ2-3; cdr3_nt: TGTGCCAGCAGTTACGGGATCCCTCGAGGGACGGCTAAGGATACGCAGTATTTT; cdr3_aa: CASSYGIPRGTAKDTQYF